Below are 2 T cell receptor beta chains sequenced from a single sample in a study of control samples from healthy donors and cancer patients (TCRdb year 2020). The library was generated by the immunoSEQ multiplex PCR assay. TCRdb took over this immuneACCESS table, retaining in-frame rearrangements with V and J assigned. Such tables are incomplete; in checked studies, under half of the missing clones stem from an unresolved V gene, and the remainder is unexplained. This sample is represented by around 41,000 clones; 90% to 95% of them were singletons. The top ten hold 20% to 30% of the sample. Sequencing used blood. These receptor sequences come from a man in his fifties or sixties in good health.

The CDR3 sequence: CATSGTVSNQPQHF. CDR3 in DNA: TGTGCCACCAGTGGGACAGTTAGCAATCAGCCCCAGCATTTT. V is TRBV24-1 and J is TRBJ1-5; TRBD1 is a possible D gene (6 bases). The CDR3 covers 14 residues. Germline V gene sequence: CDR1 KGHDR, CDR2 SFDVKD. Trimming stripped 5 bases from V and 0 bases from J, with 7 bases between.

The chain uses TRBV6-5 and TRBJ2-1, with 9 bases fitting TRBD2. Germline V gives CDR1 MNHEY, CDR2 SVGAGI. V lost 1 base to trimming and J lost 7 bases; unmatched junction nucleotides: 5. CDR3 size: 15 residues. CDR3 amino acids: CASSYWREGRNEQFF. The CDR3 bases are TGTGCCAGCAGTTACTGGCGGGAGGGCCGGAATGAGCAGTTCTTC.